A single sample gave rise to the 2 T cell receptor beta chains below, sequenced in a study of T cells in Graves' hyperthyroidism and ophthalmopathy. RNA transcripts yielded amplified TCR beta CDR3 regions. The primer set for the first-round RT-PCR of the TCR CDR3 was HTBI. TCRdb itself ran the multiplex PCR reads through MiXCR, one entry per CDR3 protein. Here the sample spans more than 550,000 distinct CDR3 sequences, around 19% being singletons. Sequenced material: blood. The receptor source for this set is a woman aged 45-65 years with Graves' hyperthyroidism that later progressed to Graves' ophthalmopathy.

The chain carries TRBV20-1 and TRBJ1-6, with D perhaps matching TRBD1 (6 bases). CDR3 length: 13 residues. Germline-derived CDR1 and CDR2 are DFQATT and SNEGSKA (reference sequence). V shed 0 bases and J shed 9 bases, with 9 bases lying between them. The CDR3 DNA sequence: TGCAGTGCTAGAGAACAGGGAGGTTCACCCCTCCACTTT. Protein sequence: CSAREQGGSPLHF.

This chain connects TRBV7-9 to TRBJ1-4; D is unresolved. The CDR3 contains 13 residues. The germline V gene encodes CDR1 SEHNR and CDR2 FQNEAQ (reference sequence). The ends were cut back, 8 bases at V and 0 bases at J, with 7 bases in the middle. CDR3 sequence: CASAGATNEKLFF. CDR3 DNA: TGTGCCAGCGCGGGAGCAACTAATGAAAAACTGTTTTTT.